The T cell receptor (beta chain) under discussion was sequenced for a study of blood T cell repertoires in COVID-19. Study as a whole: PBMCs, B-cell-depleted T cells, or T cells were the source of the cDNA or gDNA that made up the material.

Germline lookup yields CDR1 MNHEY and CDR2 SVGAGI. The CDR3 is made up of 14 amino acids. The ends were cut back, 6 bases at V and 8 bases at J, with 19 bases in the middle. Repertoires were generated with immunoSEQ multiplex PCR, while TCRdb's copy carries only in-frame clones and drops some. This table holds roughly 140,000 clones, approximately 87% found once. The study recruited people aged about 18 to 90 years across about two dozen US areas. Cohorts were based on clinical histories the participants reported. The sample was PBMCs or T cells enriched from blood (not recorded which). The chain combines TRBV6-5 with TRBJ1-2; perhaps TRBD1 as D (5 bases). The TCR originated in a woman under 40 with acute COVID-19. CDR3 residues: CASRAGASGHGYTF. The CDR3 DNA reads as TGTGCCAGCAGGGCGGGAGCATCGGGGCACGGCTACACCTTC.